This T cell receptor beta chain was sequenced during a study of control samples from healthy donors and cancer patients. The CDR3 consists of 16 residues. Germline trimming cut 2 bases from V and 5 bases from J; bases unmatched to any gene: 7. Germline CDR1 and CDR2: SNHLY and FYNNEI. Clones were read by immunoSEQ multiplex PCR, and TCRdb kept only the in-frame ones, dropping some. The sample carries 130,000 to 150,000 clones, 75% to 95% recorded once. The rearrangement uses TRBV2 and TRBJ2-2; 8 bases are shared with TRBD2. This receptor was taken from a young man in good health. Sequenced sample: blood. The CDR3 sequence is CASSEPRGGDTGELFF. CDR3 nucleotide sequence: TGTGCCAGCAGTGAACCCCGGGGGGGCGATACCGGGGAGCTGTTTTTT.